This TCR beta chain was sequenced during a study of tumor-infiltrating lymphocytes in localized non-small cell lung cancer. The CDR3 covers 13 residues. V was pared by 3 bases and J by 11 bases, with 8 bases of the junction left unmatched. Germline V lookup: CDR1 SQVTM, CDR2 ANQGSEA. Sequencing used immunoSEQ multiplex PCR; TCRdb keeps in-frame clones, though not all of them. The data contain roughly 10,000 clones, approximately 77% of them seen just once; the ten biggest clones take up less than 25%. Sequenced: lung tumor tissue. The sequence was collected from a human donor with non-small cell lung cancer. The chain carries TRBV29-1 and TRBJ1-1; 11 bases match TRBD1. CDR3 bases: TGCAGCGTTGAGGGACAGGGGGATAGTGGGGCTTTCTTT. It codes for CSVEGQGDSGAFF. Full variable domain (rest looked up from reference TRBV29-1 and TRBJ1-1): SAVISQKPSRDICQRGTSLTIQCQVDSQVTMMFWYRQQPGQSLTLIATANQGSEATYESGFVIDKFPISRPNLTFSTLTVSNMSPEDSSIYLCSVEGQGDSGAFFGQGTRLTVV.